The rows below give T cell receptor beta chains drawn from one sample of a study of T cells in lung cancer brain metastases. Sequenced by immunoSEQ multiplex PCR; TCRdb stores in-frame clones only, minus some. The sample lists roughly 1,500 clones, 85% to 90% occurring once. The specimen was tumor tissue from a brain metastasis. The receptors were sampled from a man aged 55 to 70 with non-small cell lung cancer that had spread to the brain. Each CDR3 is given with its conserved first and last residue. The D gene is left open where the match is weak.

J	V	D	CDR3
TRBJ2-2	TRBV6-6	-	CASSYAQTGGGELFF
TRBJ2-6	TRBV11-1	-	CASTVGANVLTF
TRBJ1-2	TRBV7-2	TRBD1	CASSWDRVIGYTF
TRBJ2-4	TRBV19	-	CASRRETGSGGNIQYF
TRBJ1-2	TRBV7-8	TRBD1	CASSPHTPAGGLYGYTF
TRBJ2-7	TRBV21-1	-	CASISPGTASYEQYF
TRBJ2-7	TRBV5-1	-	CASSLDRDYEQYF
TRBJ1-2	TRBV6-1	-	CASSEWTARRDYGYTF
TRBJ1-5	TRBV7-9	-	CASSLQGTDNQPQHF
TRBJ2-6	TRBV29-1	-	CSVIHALIQSRANVLTF
TRBJ2-4	TRBV2	TRBD1	CASSEIGGRGQNIQYF
TRBJ2-7	TRBV2	-	CASSVTEFSYEQYF
TRBJ1-2	TRBV6-5	-	CASRDGSLVYGYTF
TRBJ2-3	TRBV13	-	CASSLDRWGTDTQYF
TRBJ1-1	TRBV29-1	TRBD1	CSVRGQMNTEAFF
TRBJ1-5	TRBV7-2	-	CASSLAPLVGEPQHF
TRBJ2-1	TRBV29-1	TRBD1	CSVARDRGYNEQFF
TRBJ1-3	TRBV25-1	-	CASSEESSGNTIYF
TRBJ1-2	TRBV7-8	-	CASSLAAQGGPYGYTF